This passage covers 3 T cell receptor beta chains from one sample sequenced in a study of blood T cell repertoires in COVID-19 (dated by TCRdb to the early 2020s). Libraries were made using the immunoSEQ multiplex PCR assay. The table comes from immuneACCESS by way of TCRdb, which keeps in-frame sequences with V and J called. Part of the clones is missing from these tables; in studies checked, under half for an unresolved V gene and the rest for unknown reasons. For this sample the table gives approximately 290,000 clones, of which roughly 88% were detected only once. The leading ten clones occupy around 1% of the sample. Sample: peripheral blood. The receptors originated from a human donor with COVID-19, enrolled during active disease. The donor label of this sample is uncertain.

This clone came up once. The chain is built from TRBV3-1 (or the pseudogene TRBV3-2) and TRBJ2-7; 14 bases map to TRBD2. From germline, CDR1 is LGHDT and CDR2 YNNKEL (reference sequence). V lost 4 bases and J lost 8; bases outside the gene matches: 10. The CDR3 covers 16 residues. CDR3 region: CASSPMGLAGVDQQYF. The CDR3 region has the DNA TGTGCCAGCAGCCCAATGGGACTAGCGGGAGTAGATCAGCAGTACTTC.

The chain couples TRBV30 to TRBJ1-1; D perhaps matches TRBD1 (6 bases). This CDR3 has 14 amino acids. The V end was cut by 6 bases, the J end by 0 bases, with 14 bases between. The germline V gene encodes CDR1 GTSNPN and CDR2 SVGIG (reference sequence). CDR3 protein: CACRIGTMNTEAFF. The CDR3 DNA is TGTGCCTGTCGTATAGGGACAATGAACACTGAAGCTTTCTTT.

The chain recombines TRBV24-1 with TRBJ1-2; 8 bases fit TRBD1. The CDR3 totals 13 residues. Losses at the gene ends were 7 bases for V and 2 bases for J; bases not matched to a gene: 2. Germline-derived CDR1 and CDR2 are KGHDR and SFDVKD. For the CDR3, the DNA is TGTGCCACCAGACAGGGGGACAACTATGGCTACACCTTC. It specifies CATRQGDNYGYTF.